This record looks at one T cell receptor beta chain sequence and its context. Its antigen is not identified. The sample is drawn from a study of T cells after posttransplantation cyclophosphamide. Findings and limits, study-wide: TRB overlap between skin or GI tissue T cells and blood was limited. Donor CD8+ memory clones often dominated recipient blood repertoires at later times. After PTCy, TRB diversity resembled that of CNI/methotrexate controls.

Cyclophosphamide on days +3 and +4 followed busulfan-fludarabine conditioning and a marrow graft. Sequencing used immunoSEQ multiplex PCR; TCRdb keeps in-frame clones, though not all of them. The sample carries about 6,800 clones, about 91% recorded once. The CDR3 consists of 14 residues. Per germline, CDR1 KGHSH and CDR2 LQKENI. V trimming: 3 bases; J trimming: 4 bases; junction bases outside the gene matches: 5. Source: PBMCs, taken 1404 days after allogeneic stem cell transplant with posttransplant cyclophosphamide. The sequence was obtained from a female patient aged 50 to 65 who received an allogeneic stem cell transplant from a related donor, was CMV-positive, and had no GVHD. Some T cells may be transferred from the graft donor. The V call is TRBV18, the J call TRBJ2-7; 8 bases map to TRBD1. This CDR3 is CASSPDRVGYEQYF. CDR3 DNA: TGTGCCAGCTCACCGGACAGGGTCGGATACGAGCAGTACTTC.